This entry features one T cell receptor (beta chain) sequence. The data derive from a study of blood T cell repertoires in COVID-19. TCRdb keeps only in-frame clones here, not all; method: immunoSEQ multiplex PCR. There are roughly 200,000 clones in the sample; approximately 81% occur only once, and approximately 18% lies in the top ten. The CDR3 is made up of 15 amino acids. The V gene's germline CDR1 is SGHTA and CDR2 FQGNSA. Trimming took 1 base from V and 5 from J, leaving 12 bases between them. This TCR came from a man between 40 and 49 years old who had recovered from COVID-19. The V call is TRBV7-2, the J call TRBJ1-5, with D possibly TRBD1 on 6 matching bases. The specimen was PBMCs or T cells enriched from blood (not recorded which). The CDR3 here is CASSLGGQTHQPQHF. The CDR3 DNA reads as TGTGCCAGCAGCTTAGGCGGACAGACCCATCAGCCCCAGCATTTT.